The 10 T cell receptor beta chains below were found in one sample sequenced in a study of cytomegalovirus exposure and HLA in healthy donors. A multiplex PCR was run with 60 Vbeta primers and 13 Jbeta primers. TCRdb's copy holds only in-frame clones and misses some; the assay was immunoSEQ multiplex PCR. The sample gives about 160,000 clones, 80% to 90% of which show up once; about 10% is in the top ten. Sequencing was done on a sample of PBMCs. These receptors originate from a man in his forties or fifties in good health and CMV-seropositive.

The chain is built from TRBV7-8 and TRBJ2-2, with D hard to call. This CDR3 region has 14 residues. Trimming stripped 0 bases from V and 6 bases from J, with 8 bases between. Germline CDR1 SGHVS, CDR2 FQNEAQ. The CDR3 here is CASSLAVGPGELFF. The CDR3 nucleotides read TGTGCCAGCAGCTTAGCCGTTGGCCCCGGGGAGCTGTTTTTT.

The V gene is TRBV28, the J gene TRBJ1-1, with D perhaps matching TRBD1 (5 bases). CDR3 length: 14 amino acids. Trimming removed 2 bases from V and 2 bases from J, with 9 bases in between. From germline, CDR1 is MDHEN and CDR2 SYDVKM. CDR3 DNA sequence: TGTGCCAGCAGTTTAGTGACAGATAACACTGAAGCTTTCTTT. Translated: CASSLVTDNTEAFF. Complete variable domain (other parts from reference TRBV28 and TRBJ1-1): DVKVTQSSRYLVKRTGEKVFLECVQDMDHENMFWYRQDPGLGLRLIYFSYDVKMKEKGDIPEGYSVSREKKERFSLILESASTNQTSMYLCASSLVTDNTEAFFGQGTRLTVV.

This chain connects TRBV9 to TRBJ2-1; TRBD2 matches 9 bases. There are 13 residues in the CDR3. Germline trimming cut 2 bases from V and 8 bases from J; bases unmatched to any gene: 2. Germline assignment: CDR1 SGDLS and CDR2 YYNGEE. Written as DNA, the CDR3 is TGTGCCAGCAGCGTCACTAGCGGGTATGAGCAGTTCTTC. Translation: CASSVTSGYEQFF.

The chain recombines TRBV4-3 with TRBJ2-5, with 7 positions matching TRBD2. The germline V gene has CDR1 LGHNA and CDR2 YSLEER. The ends lost 0 bases at V and 14 bases at J; junction bases unmatched: 15. The length of the CDR3 is 15 residues. The CDR3 DNA reads as TGCGCCAGCAGCCAAGATTTCGCGGCGGCGGGAGATCATTACTTC. The encoded protein is CASSQDFAAAGDHYF.

The CDR3 bases are TGTGCCATCCGCGCGAGGAAGGCAGGCGGGTACGAGCAGTACTTC. Encoded protein: CAIRARKAGGYEQYF. V and J are TRBV10-3 and TRBJ2-7; D might be TRBD2 (5 bases). Germline CDR1 is ENHRY and CDR2 is SYGVKD. The length of the CDR3 is 15 residues. V gave up 8 bases and J gave up 4 bases, with 21 bases separating them.

This CDR3 reads CSVEDRGWTGGGDTQYF. DNA for the CDR3: TGCAGCGTTGAAGATCGGGGGTGGACCGGGGGAGGAGATACGCAGTATTTT. V usage is TRBV29-1 and J usage is TRBJ2-3; D is possibly TRBD2 (6 bases). The V end lost 0 bases, the J end lost 5 bases, and 21 bases lay between the germline ends. The CDR3 has 17 amino acids. Germline V gene lookup returns CDR1 SQVTM and CDR2 ANQGSEA.

V and J are TRBV6-1 and TRBJ2-7; 8 bases agree with TRBD2. Germline-derived CDR1 and CDR2 are MNHNS and SASEGT. V was clipped by 8 bases and J by 2 bases; unmatched bases: 5. The CDR3 is 13 amino acids. CDR3 in DNA: TGTGCCAGCGAGGACGGGGGGGCCTACGAGCAGTACTTC. It codes for CASEDGGAYEQYF.

The chain employs TRBV2 and TRBJ2-7; D gene unclear. The V end was cut by 11 bases, the J end by 2 bases, with 10 bases between. The CDR3 runs to 11 residues. Germline loops: CDR1 SNHLY, CDR2 FYNNEI. CDR3: CAGHAAYEQYF. CDR3 sequence (DNA): TGTGCCGGCCATGCTGCCTACGAGCAGTACTTC.

The V and J genes are TRBV7-9 and TRBJ2-3, with unresolved D. With 0 bases removed from V and 0 bases from J, the gap between germline ends came to 4 bases. This CDR3 has 14 amino acids. Germline CDR1 and CDR2: SEHNR and FQNEAQ (reference sequence). The CDR3 spells CASSLAPSTDTQYF. In DNA form, the CDR3 reads TGTGCCAGCAGCTTAGCCCCGAGCACAGATACGCAGTATTTT. Full variable domain (remainder filled in from reference TRBV7-9 and TRBJ2-3): DTGVSQNPRHKITKRGQNVTFRCDPISEHNRLYWYRQTLGQGPEFLTYFQNEAQLEKSRLLSDRFSAERPKGSFSTLEIQRTEQGDSAMYLCASSLAPSTDTQYFGPGTRLTVL.

This chain joins TRBV6-5 and TRBJ2-7; 11 bases are shared with TRBD1. Germline values: CDR1 MNHEY, CDR2 SVGAGI. The trim removed 4 bases at V and 2 bases at J, leaving 1 base unmatched. This CDR3 contains 14 residues. CDR3 sequence reads: CASSSGQGAYEQYF. In DNA form, the CDR3 reads TGTGCCAGCAGTTCGGGACAGGGGGCCTACGAGCAGTACTTC.